A selection of T cell receptor beta chains follows, all from one sample in a study of T cell changes during pregnancy in multiple sclerosis. Clones were read by immunoSEQ multiplex PCR, and TCRdb kept only the in-frame ones, dropping some. This table holds under 80,000 clones, about 89% found once. The input for sequencing was CD4+ T cells from peripheral blood mononuclear cells, taken in the second trimester of pregnancy. The receptors shown here come from a female donor with multiple sclerosis, enrolled in a pregnancy study. Both conserved end residues are part of each CDR3. The order of the fields is J gene, V gene, clone size, D gene, CDR3 protein, CDR3 DNA. A D gene is named only where the DNA matches it firmly. Only part of the rows carry a size: once, few, many, or a class if the clone is expanded.

j_call: TRBJ2-5
v_call: TRBV5-1
clone_size: -
d_call: TRBD2
cdr3_aa: CASSLRTSGSRETQYF
cdr3_nt: TGCGCCAGCAGCTTGAGGACTAGCGGGAGTCGGGAGACCCAGTACTTC

j_call: TRBJ2-5
v_call: TRBV19
clone_size: -
d_call: TRBD2
cdr3_aa: CASSSQAGVQETQYF
cdr3_nt: TGTGCCAGTAGTAGCCAAGCGGGGGTACAAGAGACCCAGTACTTC

j_call: TRBJ2-7
v_call: TRBV11-3
clone_size: -
d_call: -
cdr3_aa: CASSLAGGFPYEQYF
cdr3_nt: TGTGCCAGCAGCTTAGCGGGGGGCTTCCCCTACGAGCAGTACTTC

j_call: TRBJ2-7
v_call: TRBV7-2
clone_size: once
d_call: TRBD1
cdr3_aa: CASSLAGGQTYEQYF
cdr3_nt: TGTGCCAGCAGCTTAGCTGGGGGACAGACCTACGAGCAGTACTTC

j_call: TRBJ2-2
v_call: TRBV7-9
clone_size: -
d_call: TRBD2
cdr3_aa: CASRGGYNSANTGELFF
cdr3_nt: TGTGCCAGCAGGGGAGGGTATAATTCCGCGAACACCGGGGAGCTGTTTTTT

j_call: TRBJ1-2
v_call: TRBV11-2
clone_size: once
d_call: TRBD1
cdr3_aa: CASSSGQGSGYTF
cdr3_nt: TGTGCCAGCAGCTCGGGACAGGGTAGCGGCTACACCTTC

j_call: TRBJ2-3
v_call: TRBV5-1
clone_size: -
d_call: TRBD2
cdr3_aa: CASSFLAGVVDTQYF
cdr3_nt: TGCGCCAGCAGCTTCTTAGCGGGAGTGGTAGATACGCAGTATTTT

j_call: TRBJ2-7
v_call: TRBV28
clone_size: -
d_call: -
cdr3_aa: CASSFEGDLYEQYF
cdr3_nt: TGTGCCAGCAGTTTTGAGGGGGACCTATACGAGCAGTACTTC

j_call: TRBJ1-3
v_call: TRBV29-1
clone_size: -
d_call: -
cdr3_aa: CSVVLPPSGNTIYF
cdr3_nt: TGCAGCGTAGTTCTACCCCCCTCTGGAAACACCATATATTTT

j_call: TRBJ2-1
v_call: TRBV5-6
clone_size: -
d_call: -
cdr3_aa: CASSLRQRNEQFF
cdr3_nt: TGTGCCAGCAGCTTGAGGCAGCGCAATGAGCAGTTCTTC

j_call: TRBJ1-3
v_call: TRBV9
clone_size: -
d_call: -
cdr3_aa: CASSSWGGDGNTIYF
cdr3_nt: TGTGCCAGCAGCTCGTGGGGGGGAGATGGAAACACCATATATTTT

j_call: TRBJ2-1
v_call: TRBV2
clone_size: -
d_call: TRBD2
cdr3_aa: CASSDGTSGSWDNEQFF
cdr3_nt: TGTGCCAGCAGTGATGGGACTAGCGGGAGTTGGGACAATGAGCAGTTCTTC

j_call: TRBJ1-3
v_call: TRBV28
clone_size: -
d_call: TRBD1
cdr3_aa: CASSLPGTGVANTIYF
cdr3_nt: TGTGCCAGCAGTCTTCCGGGGACAGGGGTTGCAAACACCATATATTTT

j_call: TRBJ1-1
v_call: TRBV2
clone_size: -
d_call: -
cdr3_aa: CASRYGQENTEAFF
cdr3_nt: TGTGCCAGCAGATATGGACAAGAGAACACTGAAGCTTTCTTT

j_call: TRBJ2-7
v_call: TRBV25-1
clone_size: -
d_call: TRBD2
cdr3_aa: CASSLAGKNYEQYF
cdr3_nt: TGTGCCAGCAGTCTAGCGGGGAAGAACTACGAGCAGTACTTC

j_call: TRBJ2-2
v_call: TRBV19
clone_size: -
d_call: -
cdr3_aa: CASSIGRGISTGELFF
cdr3_nt: TGTGCCAGTAGTATAGGAAGGGGTATCAGCACCGGGGAGCTGTTTTTT

j_call: TRBJ1-5
v_call: TRBV6-5
clone_size: -
d_call: -
cdr3_aa: CASSYLGGSQPQHF
cdr3_nt: TGTGCCAGCAGTTACCTGGGGGGGAGTCAGCCCCAGCATTTT

j_call: TRBJ2-3
v_call: TRBV12-5
clone_size: -
d_call: -
cdr3_aa: CASGQGGPQYF
cdr3_nt: TGTGCTAGTGGCCAGGGGGGTCCGCAGTATTTT

j_call: TRBJ2-1
v_call: TRBV7-9
clone_size: -
d_call: -
cdr3_aa: CASSWGVLRKPIKYNEQFF
cdr3_nt: TGTGCCAGCAGCTGGGGGGTTTTGCGGAAACCAATCAAGTACAATGAGCAGTTCTTC

j_call: TRBJ2-1
v_call: TRBV28
clone_size: -
d_call: -
cdr3_aa: CASIRRDSSYNEQFF
cdr3_nt: TGTGCCAGCATTCGGCGGGATAGCTCCTACAATGAGCAGTTCTTC

j_call: TRBJ2-1
v_call: TRBV28
clone_size: -
d_call: TRBD2
cdr3_aa: CASSLGAGGEQFF
cdr3_nt: TGTGCCAGCAGTTTGGGGGCGGGGGGCGAGCAGTTCTTC

j_call: TRBJ1-2
v_call: TRBV19
clone_size: -
d_call: TRBD1
cdr3_aa: CASRGQGAQTNYGYTF
cdr3_nt: TGTGCCAGTCGGGGACAGGGGGCCCAAACTAACTATGGCTACACCTTC

j_call: TRBJ1-5
v_call: TRBV19
clone_size: once
d_call: -
cdr3_aa: CASSIDGTPSNQPQHF
cdr3_nt: TGTGCCAGTAGTATAGATGGGACACCGAGCAATCAGCCCCAGCATTTT

j_call: TRBJ2-6
v_call: TRBV5-1
clone_size: once
d_call: -
cdr3_aa: CASSLGGLLTLGGANVLTF
cdr3_nt: TGCGCCAGCAGCTTGGGGGGGCTACTGACCTTGGGAGGGGCCAACGTCCTGACTTTC

j_call: TRBJ1-3
v_call: TRBV5-1
clone_size: once
d_call: -
cdr3_aa: CASSSLGSGGNTIYF
cdr3_nt: TGCGCCAGCAGCTCCTTGGGGTCGGGAGGAAACACCATATATTTT

j_call: TRBJ2-7
v_call: TRBV5-1
clone_size: -
d_call: TRBD2
cdr3_aa: CASSFLAGWSYEQYF
cdr3_nt: TGCGCCAGCAGCTTTCTAGCGGGATGGTCCTACGAGCAGTACTTC

j_call: TRBJ2-1
v_call: TRBV5-1
clone_size: -
d_call: -
cdr3_aa: CASSLIPGLTYNEQFF
cdr3_nt: TGCGCCAGCAGCTTGATCCCGGGACTCACCTACAATGAGCAGTTCTTC

j_call: TRBJ1-2
v_call: TRBV27
clone_size: -
d_call: -
cdr3_aa: CASSLQGRGLLGYTF
cdr3_nt: TGTGCCAGCAGTTTACAGGGCAGGGGTCTTCTTGGCTACACCTTC

j_call: TRBJ2-4
v_call: TRBV5-6
clone_size: few
d_call: -
cdr3_aa: CASSQGLAKNIQYF
cdr3_nt: TGTGCCAGCAGCCAGGGACTAGCCAAAAACATTCAGTACTTC

j_call: TRBJ2-2
v_call: TRBV2
clone_size: -
d_call: TRBD2
cdr3_aa: CASSGTSGSINTGELFF
cdr3_nt: TGTGCCAGCAGCGGGACTAGCGGGAGTATCAACACCGGGGAGCTGTTTTTT

j_call: TRBJ1-2
v_call: TRBV28
clone_size: -
d_call: TRBD1
cdr3_aa: CASRPPGQVSGYTF
cdr3_nt: TGTGCCAGCCGCCCTCCGGGACAGGTGTCGGGCTACACCTTC

j_call: TRBJ1-2
v_call: TRBV27
clone_size: few
d_call: -
cdr3_aa: CASSPRRTANYGYTF
cdr3_nt: TGTGCCAGCAGTCCCCGGCGGACAGCGAACTATGGCTACACCTTC

j_call: TRBJ2-1
v_call: TRBV6-5
clone_size: once
d_call: TRBD2
cdr3_aa: CASSYLGGGAYNEQFF
cdr3_nt: TGTGCCAGCAGTTACCTGGGCGGGGGGGCCTACAATGAGCAGTTCTTC

j_call: TRBJ2-1
v_call: TRBV5-1
clone_size: -
d_call: TRBD2
cdr3_aa: CASSWGVAGVAYNEQFF
cdr3_nt: TGCGCCAGCAGTTGGGGGGTTGCGGGAGTGGCCTACAATGAGCAGTTCTTC

j_call: TRBJ2-2
v_call: TRBV19
clone_size: -
d_call: -
cdr3_aa: CASSINIGWSGELFF
cdr3_nt: TGTGCCAGTAGTATCAATATCGGGTGGTCCGGGGAGCTGTTTTTT

j_call: TRBJ1-4
v_call: TRBV30
clone_size: -
d_call: -
cdr3_aa: CAWSAQGRKNEKLFF
cdr3_nt: TGTGCCTGGAGTGCCCAGGGCAGGAAAAATGAAAAACTGTTTTTT

j_call: TRBJ1-2
v_call: TRBV7-9
clone_size: once
d_call: -
cdr3_aa: CASSKPDRPVGGYTF
cdr3_nt: TGTGCCAGCAGCAAACCAGACAGGCCCGTGGGTGGCTACACCTTC

j_call: TRBJ2-7
v_call: TRBV4-2
clone_size: -
d_call: TRBD1
cdr3_aa: CASSQEQGPFPSYEQYF
cdr3_nt: TGTGCCAGCAGCCAAGAACAGGGGCCCTTCCCGTCCTACGAGCAGTACTTC

j_call: TRBJ1-2
v_call: TRBV19
clone_size: -
d_call: -
cdr3_aa: CASSVRVGAHGYTF
cdr3_nt: TGTGCCAGTAGTGTTCGCGTAGGGGCCCATGGCTACACCTTC

j_call: TRBJ1-6
v_call: TRBV28
clone_size: -
d_call: -
cdr3_aa: CASSPPSRPLHF
cdr3_nt: TGTGCCAGCAGTCCGCCTAGCAGACCCCTCCACTTT

j_call: TRBJ1-6
v_call: TRBV7-9
clone_size: -
d_call: TRBD1
cdr3_aa: CASSPGQGTGKSPLHF
cdr3_nt: TGTGCCAGCAGCCCCGGACAGGGCACCGGGAAGTCACCCCTCCACTTT

j_call: TRBJ1-5
v_call: TRBV10-3
clone_size: -
d_call: -
cdr3_aa: CATADGTPRQPQHF
cdr3_nt: TGTGCCACCGCCGATGGGACTCCTAGGCAGCCCCAGCATTTT

j_call: TRBJ2-1
v_call: TRBV10-3
clone_size: -
d_call: TRBD2
cdr3_aa: CAISDIAGGPNIF
cdr3_nt: TGTGCCATCAGTGACATAGCGGGAGGGCCGAATATCTTC

j_call: TRBJ1-6
v_call: TRBV27
clone_size: once
d_call: TRBD1
cdr3_aa: CASSKRTGVESPLHF
cdr3_nt: TGTGCCAGCAGTAAACGGACAGGGGTCGAATCACCCCTCCACTTT

j_call: TRBJ2-1
v_call: TRBV7-9
clone_size: few
d_call: -
cdr3_aa: CASSPGDGSSYNEQFF
cdr3_nt: TGTGCCAGCAGCCCGGGGGATGGGAGCTCCTACAATGAGCAGTTCTTC

j_call: TRBJ2-3
v_call: TRBV7-3
clone_size: once
d_call: -
cdr3_aa: CASSPGQSVDTQYF
cdr3_nt: TGTGCCAGCAGCCCGGGACAAAGCGTAGATACGCAGTATTTT

j_call: TRBJ1-2
v_call: TRBV25-1
clone_size: -
d_call: TRBD1
cdr3_aa: CASSLGQGWGYTF
cdr3_nt: TGTGCCAGCTCGTTGGGACAGGGGTGGGGCTACACCTTC

j_call: TRBJ1-1
v_call: TRBV27
clone_size: once
d_call: TRBD1
cdr3_aa: CASSRWGQGNEAFF
cdr3_nt: TGTGCCAGCAGCCGTTGGGGACAGGGGAATGAAGCTTTCTTT

j_call: TRBJ2-7
v_call: TRBV18
clone_size: -
d_call: -
cdr3_aa: CASSRAGETYEQYF
cdr3_nt: TGTGCCAGCTCTAGGGCAGGGGAGACCTACGAGCAGTACTTC

j_call: TRBJ1-3
v_call: TRBV7-8
clone_size: -
d_call: -
cdr3_aa: CASSHTRLAPGNTIYF
cdr3_nt: TGTGCCAGCAGCCACACCCGTCTTGCTCCTGGAAACACCATATATTTT

j_call: TRBJ2-7
v_call: TRBV2
clone_size: -
d_call: -
cdr3_aa: CASSVGNPTYEQYF
cdr3_nt: TGTGCCAGCAGCGTCGGGAACCCCACCTACGAGCAGTACTTC